This T cell receptor beta chain was identified in a study of T-cell reconstitution after alpha-beta-depleted transplantation in children. General study results and limits: Newly made T cells mostly supplied T-cell counts and diversity one year after transplant. Recipient T cells and thymic progenitors that survived gave rise to the high TCRbeta diversity observed at day 60 in some patients. There were reportedly several hundred expanded graft clones from which alpha-beta T cells came about two months after transplant.

This clonotype was found many times. Its target is unknown. Unique molecular identifiers were incorporated into the prepared TCRbeta library. In TCRdb, the PCR reads were re-called with MiXCR into one record per CDR3 protein. The sample has approximately 4,000 distinct CDR3 sequences, around 9.8% seen once. This CDR3 comprises 14 residues. The germline CDR1 and CDR2 sequences are DFQATT and SNEGSKA (reference sequence). Germline trimming cut 3 bases from V and 9 bases from J; bases unmatched to any gene: 11. This TCR came from a male patient between 2 and 15 years old who had a stem cell transplant for acute lymphoblastic leukemia, so the T cells may come from the graft donor. Here the sequenced sample was PBMCs, mostly from graft donor cells, taken 180 days after TCRalphabeta/CD19-depleted stem cell transplant. The chain employs TRBV20-1 and TRBJ2-1, with 7 positions matching TRBD2. CDR3 amino acids: CSASILADRGEQFF. Here the CDR3 DNA reads TGCAGTGCTAGTATCCTAGCGGATAGAGGTGAGCAGTTCTTC.